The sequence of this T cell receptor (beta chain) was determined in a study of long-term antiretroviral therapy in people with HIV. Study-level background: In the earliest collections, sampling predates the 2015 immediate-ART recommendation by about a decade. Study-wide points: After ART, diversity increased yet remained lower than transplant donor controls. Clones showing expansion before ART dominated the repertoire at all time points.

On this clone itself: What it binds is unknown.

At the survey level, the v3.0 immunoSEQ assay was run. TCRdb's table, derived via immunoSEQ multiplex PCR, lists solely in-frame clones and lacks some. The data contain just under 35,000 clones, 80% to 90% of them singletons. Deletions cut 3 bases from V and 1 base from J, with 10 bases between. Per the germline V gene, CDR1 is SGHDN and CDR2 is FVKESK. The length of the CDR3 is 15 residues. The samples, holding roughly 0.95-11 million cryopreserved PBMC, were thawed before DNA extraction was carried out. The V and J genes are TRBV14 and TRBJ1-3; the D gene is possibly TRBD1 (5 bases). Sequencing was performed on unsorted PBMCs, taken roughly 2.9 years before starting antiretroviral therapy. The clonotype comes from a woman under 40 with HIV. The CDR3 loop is CASSHQGWSGNTIYF. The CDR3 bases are TGTGCCAGCAGCCACCAGGGTTGGTCTGGAAACACCATATATTTT.